Each of the 12 T cell receptor beta chains below was sequenced from the same sample in a study of blood T cell repertoires in COVID-19. Clones were sequenced by immunoSEQ multiplex PCR, and TCRdb holds only the in-frame ones, with some missing. The data contain about 180,000 clones, around 86% of them seen just once; the ten biggest clones take up 6% to 8.5%. The sequenced material came from peripheral blood. These receptors came from a woman between 65 and 79 years old with COVID-19, enrolled during active disease.

This clone was counted a few times. V is TRBV7-2 and J is TRBJ2-3; 9 nucleotides match TRBD2. There are 16 residues in the CDR3. V gave up 2 bases and J gave up 2 bases; unmatched junction bases: 5. Germline loops: CDR1 SGHTA, CDR2 FQGNSA. Here the CDR3 reads CASSLWLAGHTDTQYF. In nucleotides, the CDR3 is TGTGCCAGCAGCTTATGGCTAGCGGGGCACACAGATACGCAGTATTTT.

The chain is built from TRBV24-1 and TRBJ2-5; maybe TRBD2 (6 bases). The CDR3 is 14 amino acids. CDR1 KGHDR and CDR2 SFDVKD come from the germline V gene. V shed 12 bases and J shed 3 bases, with 19 bases lying between them. The CDR3, as DNA: TGTGCCTCCTCCCTGGGCGGGGATAAAGAGACCCAGTACTTC. Translation gives CASSLGGDKETQYF.

This chain links TRBV6-5 with TRBJ1-2; D ambiguous. CDR3 size: 14 residues. From germline, CDR1 is MNHEY and CDR2 SVGAGI. Trimming took off 5 bases at V and 4 bases at J, with 14 bases between the two ends. The CDR3 protein is CASSPSRSSYGYTF. For the CDR3, the DNA is TGTGCCAGCAGTCCTTCCCGGAGTTCCTATGGCTACACCTTC.

The V call is TRBV9, the J call TRBJ1-2, with D possibly being TRBD1 (6 bases). The V and J ends lost 0 bases and 3 bases respectively, with 9 bases between them. Germline V gene data show CDR1 as SGDLS and CDR2 as YYNGEE. The CDR3 spans 14 residues. CDR3 residues: CASSVDRVDYGYTF. The CDR3 DNA reads as TGTGCCAGCAGCGTAGACAGGGTGGACTATGGCTACACCTTC.

This chain links TRBV7-2 with TRBJ2-7; 10 nucleotides line up with TRBD2. Germline assignment: CDR1 SGHTA and CDR2 FQGNSA. With 1 base clipped from V and 9 bases from J, the junction kept 6 bases outside the gene matches. The length of the CDR3 is 14 residues. The CDR3 nucleotides read TGTGCCAGCAGCTTAGATAGCGGGGGGCGGCGGCAGTACTTC. It specifies CASSLDSGGRRQYF.

This clone appeared once. V and J are TRBV27 and TRBJ1-2; 9 bases fit TRBD1. The CDR3 has 15 residues. Germline-derived CDR1 and CDR2 are MNHEY and SMNVEV (reference sequence). The trim removed 6 bases at V and 8 bases at J, leaving 13 bases unmatched. CDR3 protein: CASRSNRDRVGGYTF. For the CDR3, the DNA is TGTGCCAGCAGGTCTAACCGGGACAGGGTAGGAGGCTACACCTTC.

Comment on this clone: The junction differs from germline at one of its ends, possibly a read error. The rearrangement joins TRBV7-2 to TRBJ1-3, with 9 bases that match TRBD1. Looked up from germline, CDR1 is SGHTA and CDR2 is FQGNSA. This CDR3 is built from 18 residues. CDR3 nucleotides: TGTGCCAGCAGCCTACAGGGGGCGCAAAACCTGATCGGAAAGACCATATATTTT. The encoded protein is CASSLQGAQNLIGKTIYF.

The CDR3 DNA reads as TGTGCCAGCAGCTTTGACAGCATGAACACTGAAGCTTTCTTT. Its protein product is CASSFDSMNTEAFF. The rearrangement joins TRBV5-6 to TRBJ1-1; a possible D gene is TRBD1 (5 bases). Trimming pared 2 bases from V and 0 bases from J, leaving 8 bases between. The germline gives CDR1 SGHDT, CDR2 YYEEEE. The CDR3 is 14 residues long.

The chain uses TRBV18 and TRBJ2-7; a possible D gene is TRBD1 (6 bases). The CDR3 has 14 residues. V lost 4 bases and J 5 bases, leaving 15 bases between the germline ends. The germline gives CDR1 KGHSH, CDR2 LQKENI. For the CDR3, the DNA is TGTGCCAGCTCACGTATACAGGGCGGACACGAGCAGTACTTC. It is translated as CASSRIQGGHEQYF.

This sequence joins TRBV7-6 and TRBJ2-7; D ambiguous. V lost 1 base and J lost 2, with 12 bases in between. CDR1 and CDR2 from the germline V gene are SGHVS and FNYEAQ. This CDR3 has 15 residues. The CDR3 nucleotides read TGTGCCAGCAGCTTAGAGGCAGGAAAGACCTACGAGCAGTACTTC. This gives the protein CASSLEAGKTYEQYF.

This chain connects TRBV28 to TRBJ2-1; D unclear. The CDR3 contains 12 residues. Between the trimmed V and J ends, which lost 3 bases and 9 bases, there was a span of 9 bases. The germline gives CDR1 MDHEN, CDR2 SYDVKM. CDR3 protein: CASSLQAREQFF. The CDR3 DNA reads TGTGCCAGCAGTTTGCAGGCGCGTGAGCAGTTCTTC.

V is TRBV24-1 and J is TRBJ1-6; maybe TRBD1 (5 bases). The CDR3 consists of 18 residues. The V and J ends lost 0 bases and 8 bases respectively, with 19 bases between them. The V gene's germline CDR1 is KGHDR and CDR2 SFDVKD. DNA for the CDR3: TGTGCCACCAGTGATTTGGGGGGGGATGATGATATTGATTCACCCCTCCACTTT. It encodes CATSDLGGDDDIDSPLHF.